This T cell receptor beta chain was profiled in a study of radiation and T cells in renal cell carcinoma. The overall study: Nephrectomy followed 15 Gy stereotactic body radiation by 4 weeks.

Study outcomes and limitations: Top tumor clonotypes rose in blood 2 weeks post-radiation, then contracted. No pretreatment tumor biopsies were available for baseline clonotypes.

On this clone itself: As yet, its antigen is unknown. One junction end does not reproduce the germline sequence, and a read error may be involved.

Profiled with immunoSEQ multiplex PCR; TCRdb holds only in-frame clones, not every one. The table records some 120,000 clones, 88% of them present only once. The sample's time point: blood 2 weeks post-SBRT. Treatment specified: 15 Gy SBRT to primary tumor, nephrectomy 4 weeks later. The sequences come from blood, collected from a patient whose treatment included radiotherapy and nephrectomy. This TCR derives from a woman between 70 and 85 years old with renal cell carcinoma.

The CDR3 sequence: CAISDRGSRVIF. For the CDR3, the DNA is TGTGCCATCAGTGACCGCGGCTCCCGAGTGATCTTC. The rearrangement uses TRBV10-3 and TRBJ2-4, with unresolved D. Germline V gives CDR1 ENHRY, CDR2 SYGVKD. This CDR3 is 12 amino acids long.